One and the same sample provided the 5 T cell receptor beta chains below, sequenced in a study of blood T cells in healthy people across ages. Through a sample-barcoded 5' primer and a J-beta primer mix, a second PCR was run for roughly 7 to 11 cycles. TCRdb re-called the 5' RACE reads with MiXCR, one entry per CDR3 protein. The sample carries approximately 1,700,000 distinct CDR3 sequences, about 39% recorded once. The sequencing input was blood. These receptors were obtained from a human donor in good health.

This chain links TRBV7-2 with TRBJ2-1; 11 bases are shared with TRBD2. The V segment lost 3 bases and the J segment 9 bases; nucleotides outside the gene matches: 1. The CDR3 contains 13 residues. The germline gives CDR1 SGHTA, CDR2 FQGNSA. The CDR3: CASSFSGGVEQFF. The DNA of the CDR3 is TGTGCCAGCAGCTTTAGCGGGGGGGTTGAGCAGTTCTTC. Filled out from reference TRBV7-2 and TRBJ2-1, the complete variable domain reads GAGVSQSPSNKVTEKGKDVELRCDPISGHTALYWYRQSLGQGLEFLIYFQGNSAPDKSGLPSDRFSAERTGGSVSTLTIQRTQQEDSAVYLCASSFSGGVEQFFGPGTRLTVL.

This clonotype was seen a handful of times. The chain employs TRBV14 and TRBJ2-3; no firm D call. The CDR3 contains 14 residues. Trimming shortened V by 6 bases and J by 0 bases, and 10 bases separated the two germline ends. Germline CDR1 and CDR2: SGHDN and FVKESK. The CDR3 spells CASSRRPSTDTQYF. For the CDR3, the DNA is TGTGCCAGCAGTCGGCGGCCTAGCACAGATACGCAGTATTTT.

This clonotype appeared a few times. The chain recombines TRBV6-1 with TRBJ2-1; D remains unclear. CDR1 and CDR2 from the germline V gene are MNHNS and SASEGT. V lost 3 bases and J 7 bases, leaving 7 bases between the germline ends. The CDR3 spans 12 residues. CDR3 in amino acids: CASSEMGNEQFF. DNA of the CDR3: TGTGCCAGCAGTGAGATGGGAAATGAGCAGTTCTTC.

This clonotype has only a few counts. The rearrangement uses TRBV30 and TRBJ1-2; D is ambiguous. V lost 0 bases to trimming and J lost 8 bases, with 7 bases between them. This CDR3 has 11 amino acids. From germline, CDR1 is GTSNPN and CDR2 SVGIG (reference sequence). CDR3 DNA sequence: TGTGCCTGGAGTGTACGGCTCGGCTACACCTTC. This codes for CAWSVRLGYTF.

This clonotype appeared a few times. J is TRBJ2-4 and V is TRBV4-3, with 8 bases matching TRBD2. Gene TRBJ2-7 matches the end of the DNA better, so the J call may be wrong. This CDR3 is built from 15 residues. Germline values: CDR1 LGHNA, CDR2 YSLEER. CDR3 sequence reads: CASSQGRLAGYEQYF. In DNA form, the CDR3 reads TGCGCCAGCAGCCAAGGTCGGCTAGCGGGCTACGAGCAGTACTTC.